This passage covers 11 T cell receptor beta chains from one sample sequenced in a study of cytomegalovirus exposure and HLA in healthy donors. Data came from immunoSEQ multiplex PCR; TCRdb stores just in-frame clones and leaves some out. This sample yields around 150,000 clones, of which just over 85% are seen a single time; approximately 8.5% belongs to the top ten. Sequenced material: PBMCs. The receptors were sampled from a woman in her late teens or twenties in good health and CMV-seropositive.

This sequence joins TRBV7-2 and TRBJ1-1, with TRBD1 identical over 8 bases. Trimming cost V 5 bases and J 3 bases; bases outside gene matches: 5. The CDR3 loop spans 14 amino acids. Per the germline V gene, CDR1 is SGHTA and CDR2 is FQGNSA. The CDR3 DNA sequence: TGTGCCAGCAGCCCCAGACAGGGGTACACTGAAGCTTTCTTT. Protein: CASSPRQGYTEAFF.

The CDR3 spells CATRTDSSYEQYF. The DNA of the CDR3 is TGTGCCACCCGGACAGATAGCTCCTACGAGCAGTACTTC. The V gene is TRBV6-5, the J gene TRBJ2-7; possible D gene TRBD1, 6 bases. Germline V gives CDR1 MNHEY, CDR2 SVGAGI. This CDR3 is built from 13 residues. V lost 10 bases to trimming and J lost 0 bases, with 13 bases between them.

The V call is TRBV18, the J call TRBJ2-1; the D gene is possibly TRBD2 (5 bases). This CDR3 spans 13 amino acids. Trimming left V 5 bases short and J 8 bases short, with 13 bases between. Per the germline V gene, CDR1 is KGHSH and CDR2 is LQKENI. DNA of the CDR3: TGTGCCAGCTCAGGAGGCCGAGCCGATGAGCAGTTCTTC. It encodes CASSGGRADEQFF.

The chain employs TRBV2 and TRBJ1-3; the D is unclear. The CDR3 length is 12 residues. Germline V gives CDR1 SNHLY, CDR2 FYNNEI. The V end lost 6 bases, the J end lost 0 bases, and 3 bases lay between the germline ends. CDR3 loop: CASRYSGNTIYF. CDR3 nucleotide sequence: TGTGCCAGCAGGTACTCTGGAAACACCATATATTTT.

The chain joins TRBV5-8 to TRBJ2-1, with 9 bases aligning to TRBD1. CDR1 is SGHTS, CDR2 YDEGEE, per germline. The junction had 4 bases not matched to a gene; V was cut back by 2 bases and J by 7 bases. The CDR3 loop spans 14 amino acids. CDR3 in amino acids: CASSFDRGWNEQFF. For the CDR3, the DNA is TGTGCCAGCAGCTTTGACAGGGGGTGGAATGAGCAGTTCTTC.

V is TRBV6-1 and J is TRBJ2-1, with 13 bases lining up with TRBD2. This CDR3 is 15 amino acids long. Losses at the gene ends were 4 bases for V and 6 bases for J; bases not matched to a gene: 3. Germline V CDR1 and CDR2: MNHNS, SASEGT. The CDR3 protein is CASSAGTSGVNEQFF. CDR3 sequence (DNA): TGTGCCAGCAGTGCCGGGACTAGCGGGGTCAATGAGCAGTTCTTC.

This chain connects TRBV6-5 to TRBJ1-5; 7 bases map to TRBD1. V lost 4 bases to trimming and J lost 9 bases; unmatched junction nucleotides: 9. The CDR3 is 14 amino acids. The V gene's germline CDR1 is MNHEY and CDR2 SVGAGI. In DNA form, the CDR3 reads TGTGCCAGCAGTTTCAACAGGGGCTCTGGGCCCCAGCATTTT. Protein: CASSFNRGSGPQHF.

The chain links TRBV28 to TRBJ2-5; 7 positions agree with TRBD2. Germline V CDR1 and CDR2: MDHEN, SYDVKM. The junction had 21 bases not matched to a gene; V was cut back by 3 bases and J by 2 bases. The CDR3 runs to 20 residues. The CDR3: CASSFVFLLRELGGQETQYF. The CDR3 DNA follows: TGTGCCAGCAGTTTCGTTTTCCTCCTGCGGGAACTGGGGGGGCAAGAGACCCAGTACTTC. The whole variable domain, remainder taken from reference TRBV28 and TRBJ2-5, is DVKVTQSSRYLVKRTGEKVFLECVQDMDHENMFWYRQDPGLGLRLIYFSYDVKMKEKGDIPEGYSVSREKKERFSLILESASTNQTSMYLCASSFVFLLRELGGQETQYFGPGTRLLVL.

The chain uses TRBV5-6 and TRBJ1-2, with D possibly being TRBD1 (6 bases). The germline CDR1 and CDR2 sequences are SGHDT and YYEEEE. This CDR3 spans 15 amino acids. Trimming stripped 1 base from V and 4 bases from J, with 14 bases between. The CDR3 spells CASSLKAGAGYGYTF. DNA for the CDR3: TGTGCCAGCAGCTTGAAGGCAGGGGCCGGCTATGGCTACACCTTC.

The gene calls are TRBV28 and TRBJ2-7; a possible D gene is TRBD2 (6 bases). Looked up from germline, CDR1 is MDHEN and CDR2 is SYDVKM. The V end lost 2 bases, the J end lost 0 bases, and 11 bases lay between the germline ends. There are 15 residues in the CDR3. The CDR3: CASSLGGDLSYEQYF. Written as DNA, the CDR3 is TGTGCCAGCAGTTTAGGCGGGGACCTCTCCTACGAGCAGTACTTC. Full variable domain (outside the CDR3, taken from reference TRBV28 and TRBJ2-7): DVKVTQSSRYLVKRTGEKVFLECVQDMDHENMFWYRQDPGLGLRLIYFSYDVKMKEKGDIPEGYSVSREKKERFSLILESASTNQTSMYLCASSLGGDLSYEQYFGPGTRLTVT.

This clone was observed once. The chain combines TRBV29-1 with TRBJ2-1, with 11 bases identical to TRBD2. The CDR3 runs to 14 residues. V shed 3 bases and J 8 bases; nucleotides not matched to a gene: 6. Germline CDR1 reads SQVTM; CDR2 reads ANQGSEA. The CDR3 bases are TGCAGCGTTGAGGGGCTAGCGGGGGGTTATGAGCAGTTCTTC. Encoded protein: CSVEGLAGGYEQFF.